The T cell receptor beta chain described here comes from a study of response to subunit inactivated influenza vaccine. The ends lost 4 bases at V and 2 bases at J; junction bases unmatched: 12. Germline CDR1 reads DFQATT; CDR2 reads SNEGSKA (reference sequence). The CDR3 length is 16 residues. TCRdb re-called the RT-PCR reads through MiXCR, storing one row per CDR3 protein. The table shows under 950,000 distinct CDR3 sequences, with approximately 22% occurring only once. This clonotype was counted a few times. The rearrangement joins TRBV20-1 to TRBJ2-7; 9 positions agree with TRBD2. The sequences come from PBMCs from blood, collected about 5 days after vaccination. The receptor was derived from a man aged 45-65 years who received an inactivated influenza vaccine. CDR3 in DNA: TGCAGTGCTATATCAGGGGTTAGCGGGAGTACCTACGAGCAGTACTTC. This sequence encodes CSAISGVSGSTYEQYF.